The present T cell receptor beta chain was sequenced within a study of Ad26.COV2.S vaccination and SARS-CoV-2 variants. CDR3 length equals 15 residues. Germline CDR1 is SGHAT and CDR2 is FQNNGV. Trimming took 2 bases from V and 3 from J, leaving 11 bases between them. Described treatment: about 20 received Ad26.COV2.S at low or high dose, single or two shots; 5 received placebo; per-sample allocation not given. Day 63 following the first vaccine or placebo injection was when the samples were taken. Method: immunoSEQ multiplex PCR; TCRdb's copy keeps in-frame clones and lacks some. The table has approximately 400,000 clones, under 90% seen once.

The rearrangement joins TRBV11-2 to TRBJ2-1; D may be TRBD1 or TRBD2 (5 bases each). Sample: peripheral blood, taken in a trial of Ad26.COV2.S vaccine versus placebo. This sequence originates from a person between 18 and 65 years old who received the Ad26.COV2.S COVID-19 vaccine or a placebo. CDR3 coding DNA: TGTGCCAGCAGCTTATATGGTGGGGGCTACAATGAGCAGTTCTTC. It codes for CASSLYGGGYNEQFF.